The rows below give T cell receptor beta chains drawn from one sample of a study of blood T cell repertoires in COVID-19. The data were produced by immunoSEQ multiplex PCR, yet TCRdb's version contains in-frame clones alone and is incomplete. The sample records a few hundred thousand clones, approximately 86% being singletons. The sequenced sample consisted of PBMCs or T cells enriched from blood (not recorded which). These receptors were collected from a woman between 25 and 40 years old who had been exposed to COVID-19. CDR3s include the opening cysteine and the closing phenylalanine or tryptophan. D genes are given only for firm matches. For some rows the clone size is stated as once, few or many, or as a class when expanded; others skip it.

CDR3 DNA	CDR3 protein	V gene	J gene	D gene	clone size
TGTGCCAGCAGCTTGATGAGCGGGAATGAAAAACTGTTTTTT	CASSLMSGNEKLFF	TRBV5-6	TRBJ1-4	NA	once
TGCGCCAGCAGCCCAGAAGGGACAGGGGATTTTCAGCCCCAGCATTTT	CASSPEGTGDFQPQHF	TRBV4-1	TRBJ1-5	TRBD1	NA
TGTGCCAGCAGACCGACAGGGGGCTATTCGAATGGCTACACCTTC	CASRPTGGYSNGYTF	TRBV6-4	TRBJ1-2	TRBD1	NA
TGTGCCAGTATGGACGGGGGACTCTATGGCTACACCTTC	CASMDGGLYGYTF	TRBV19	TRBJ1-2	NA	NA
TGTGCCAGCAGCCCGAGCGGGGGTGAGCAGTTCTTC	CASSPSGGEQFF	TRBV7-3	TRBJ2-1	TRBD2	NA
TGCGCCAGCAGCCAAGAACAGCATCAAGAGACCCAGTACTTC	CASSQEQHQETQYF	TRBV4-1	TRBJ2-5	NA	NA
TGTGCCAGCAGCTTATGGTTAGCGGGGGGTGAAGATACGCAGTATTTT	CASSLWLAGGEDTQYF	TRBV7-6	TRBJ2-3	TRBD2	NA
TGTGCCAGCAGCTTAAACCCTCCAGCGGCTGGCCGGGGCTACACCTTC	CASSLNPPAAGRGYTF	TRBV11-2	TRBJ1-2	NA	NA
TGTGCCAGCAGCCAAGGGGGACAGCGTAATTCACCCCTCCACTTT	CASSQGGQRNSPLHF	TRBV3-1/TRBV3-2	TRBJ1-6	TRBD1	NA
TGTGCCAGCAGCCAACCCCCTGAGAAAGAGACCCAGTACTTC	CASSQPPEKETQYF	TRBV3-1/TRBV3-2	TRBJ2-5	NA	NA
TGTGCCAGCAGCTTGTTGCTGACAGGGCGCTATAATTCACCCCTCCACTTT	CASSLLLTGRYNSPLHF	TRBV5-8	TRBJ1-6	TRBD1	few
TGTGCCAGCAGCCCCTCAACAGGGTTCTATGGCTACACCTTC	CASSPSTGFYGYTF	TRBV14	TRBJ1-2	NA	NA
TGTGCCAGCAGTGTGACAGGGGCCACCGGGGCCCTCCACTTT	CASSVTGATGALHF	TRBV2	TRBJ1-6	TRBD1	NA
TGTGCCACCAGCACAGACAGGGGGCGCGTCCAGCCCCAGCATTTT	CATSTDRGRVQPQHF	TRBV15	TRBJ1-5	TRBD1	NA
TGCGCCAGCGGACTAGCGGGGGACTACGAGCAGTACTTC	CASGLAGDYEQYF	TRBV10-2	TRBJ2-7	TRBD2	NA
TGTGCCAGCAGTGCTCAGACAGTCAATAGCAATCAGCCCCAGCATTTT	CASSAQTVNSNQPQHF	TRBV6-4	TRBJ1-5	NA	NA
TGTGCCAGCAGCTTGCAAGATACGCAGTATTTT	CASSLQDTQYF	TRBV5-5	TRBJ2-3	NA	NA
TGTGCCAGCAGTTTAGGGCCACAGGGCCATTCGGCATACGAGCAGTACTTC	CASSLGPQGHSAYEQYF	TRBV27	TRBJ2-7	NA	NA